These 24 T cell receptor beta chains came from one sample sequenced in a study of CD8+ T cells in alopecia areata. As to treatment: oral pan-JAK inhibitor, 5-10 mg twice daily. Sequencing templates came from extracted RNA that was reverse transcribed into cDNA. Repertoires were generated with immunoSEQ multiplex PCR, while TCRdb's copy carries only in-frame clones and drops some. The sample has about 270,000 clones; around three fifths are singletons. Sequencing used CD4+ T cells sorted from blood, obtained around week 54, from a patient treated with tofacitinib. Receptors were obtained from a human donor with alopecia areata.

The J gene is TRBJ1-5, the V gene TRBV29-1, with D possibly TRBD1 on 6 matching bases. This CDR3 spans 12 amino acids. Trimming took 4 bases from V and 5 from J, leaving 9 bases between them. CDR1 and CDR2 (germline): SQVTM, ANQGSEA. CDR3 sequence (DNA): TGCAGCGTTGGGGACACCCATCAGCCCCAGCATTTT. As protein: CSVGDTHQPQHF.

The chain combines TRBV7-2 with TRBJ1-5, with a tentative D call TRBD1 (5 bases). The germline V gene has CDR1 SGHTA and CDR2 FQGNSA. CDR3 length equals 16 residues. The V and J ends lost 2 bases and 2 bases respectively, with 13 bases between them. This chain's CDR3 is CASSLIQGAGNQPQHF. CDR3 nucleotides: TGTGCCAGCAGCTTAATCCAAGGGGCGGGCAATCAGCCCCAGCATTTT.

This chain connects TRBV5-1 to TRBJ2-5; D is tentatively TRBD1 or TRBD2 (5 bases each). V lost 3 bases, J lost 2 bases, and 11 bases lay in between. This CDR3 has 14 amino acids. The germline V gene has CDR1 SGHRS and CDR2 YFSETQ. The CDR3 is CASSSGRTQETQYF. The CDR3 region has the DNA TGCGCCAGCAGCTCGGGACGGACTCAAGAGACCCAGTACTTC.

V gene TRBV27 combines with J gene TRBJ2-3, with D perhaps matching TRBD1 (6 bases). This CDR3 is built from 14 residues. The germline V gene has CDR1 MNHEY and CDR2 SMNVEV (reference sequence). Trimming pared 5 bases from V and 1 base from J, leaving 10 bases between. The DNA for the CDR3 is TGTGCCAGCAGTCCCCACAGGGGCACAGATACGCAGTATTTT. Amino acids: CASSPHRGTDTQYF.

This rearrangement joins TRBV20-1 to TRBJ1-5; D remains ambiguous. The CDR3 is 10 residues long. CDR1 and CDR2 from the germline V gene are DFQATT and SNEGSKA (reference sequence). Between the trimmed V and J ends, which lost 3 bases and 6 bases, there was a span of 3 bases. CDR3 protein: CSARGQPQHF. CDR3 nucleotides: TGCAGTGCTAGGGGTCAGCCCCAGCATTTT.

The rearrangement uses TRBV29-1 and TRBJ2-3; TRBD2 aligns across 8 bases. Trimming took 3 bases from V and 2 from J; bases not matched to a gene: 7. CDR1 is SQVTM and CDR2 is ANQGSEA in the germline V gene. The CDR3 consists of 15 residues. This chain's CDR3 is CSVDGAGGTTDTQYF. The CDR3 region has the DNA TGCAGCGTTGATGGCGCGGGGGGCACCACAGATACGCAGTATTTT.

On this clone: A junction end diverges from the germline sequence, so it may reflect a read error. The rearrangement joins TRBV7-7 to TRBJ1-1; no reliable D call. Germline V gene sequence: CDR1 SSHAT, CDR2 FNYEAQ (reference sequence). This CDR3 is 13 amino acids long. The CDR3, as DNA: TGTGCTAGCAGCTTAGCCCGAAACACTGAAGCTTTCTTT. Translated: CASSLARNTEAFF.

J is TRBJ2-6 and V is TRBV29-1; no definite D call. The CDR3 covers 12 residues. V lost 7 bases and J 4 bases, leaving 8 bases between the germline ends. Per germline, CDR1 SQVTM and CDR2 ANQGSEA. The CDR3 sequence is CSAIIGANVLTF. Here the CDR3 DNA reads TGCAGCGCCATCATCGGGGCCAACGTCCTGACTTTC.

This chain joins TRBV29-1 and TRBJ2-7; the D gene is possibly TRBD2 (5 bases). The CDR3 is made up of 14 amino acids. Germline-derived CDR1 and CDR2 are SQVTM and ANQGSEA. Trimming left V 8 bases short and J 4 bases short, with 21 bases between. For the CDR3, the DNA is TGCAGCTTTGCGGGTTTAGGGTCTAGTTACGAGCAGTACTTC. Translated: CSFAGLGSSYEQYF.

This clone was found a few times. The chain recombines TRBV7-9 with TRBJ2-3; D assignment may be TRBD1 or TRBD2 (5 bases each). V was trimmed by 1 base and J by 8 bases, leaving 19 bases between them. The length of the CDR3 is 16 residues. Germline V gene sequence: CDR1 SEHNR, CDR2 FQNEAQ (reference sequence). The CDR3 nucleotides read TGTGCCAGCAGCTTAGGTTCCGGGGACGCCAAGGGTACGCAGTATTTT. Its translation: CASSLGSGDAKGTQYF.

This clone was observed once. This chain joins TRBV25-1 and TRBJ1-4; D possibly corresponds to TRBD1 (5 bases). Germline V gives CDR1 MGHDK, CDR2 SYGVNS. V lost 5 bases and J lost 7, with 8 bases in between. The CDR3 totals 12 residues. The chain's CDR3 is CASSMGTEKLFF. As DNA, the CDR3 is TGTGCCAGCAGTATGGGGACTGAAAAACTGTTTTTT.

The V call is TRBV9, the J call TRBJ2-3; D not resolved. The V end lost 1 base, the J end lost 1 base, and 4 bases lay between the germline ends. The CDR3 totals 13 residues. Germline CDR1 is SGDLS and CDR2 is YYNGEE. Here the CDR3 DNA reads TGTGCCAGCAGCGTACCTGGCACAGATACGCAGTATTTT. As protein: CASSVPGTDTQYF.

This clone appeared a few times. The CDR3 region is CAWMGNTEAFF. DNA of the CDR3: TGTGCCTGGATGGGTAACACTGAAGCTTTCTTT. The chain links TRBV30 to TRBJ1-1; D unresolved. Germline CDR1 and CDR2: GTSNPN and SVGIG (reference sequence). The CDR3 is 11 amino acids. V was clipped by 4 bases and J by 2 bases, with 5 bases between them. Full variable domain (remainder filled in from reference TRBV30 and TRBJ1-1): SQTIHQWPATLVQPVGSPLSLECTVEGTSNPNLYWYRQAAGRGLQLLFYSVGIGQISSEVPQNLSASRPQDRQFILSSKKLLLSDSGFYLCAWMGNTEAFFGQGTRLTVV.

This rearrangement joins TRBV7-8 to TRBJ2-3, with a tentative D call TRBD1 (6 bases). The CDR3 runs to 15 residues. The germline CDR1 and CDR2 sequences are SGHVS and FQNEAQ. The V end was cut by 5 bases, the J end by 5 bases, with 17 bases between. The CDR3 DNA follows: TGTGCCAGCAGCCCCAACAGGGTCGTGTTAGATACGCAGTATTTT. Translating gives CASSPNRVVLDTQYF.

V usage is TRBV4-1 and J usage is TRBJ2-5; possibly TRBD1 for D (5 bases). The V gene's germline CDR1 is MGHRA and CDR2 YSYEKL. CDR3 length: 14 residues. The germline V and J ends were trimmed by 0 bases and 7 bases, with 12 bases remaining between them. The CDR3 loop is CASSQEQATGTQYF. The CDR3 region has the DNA TGCGCCAGCAGCCAAGAACAGGCGACCGGGACCCAGTACTTC.

The CDR3 DNA reads TGTGCCAGCAGCGTAGAGGGTCTGGAGACCCAGTACTTC. Translating it yields CASSVEGLETQYF. The chain couples TRBV9 to TRBJ2-5; D is unclear. V was trimmed by 0 bases and J by 5 bases, leaving 8 bases between them. The germline V gene encodes CDR1 SGDLS and CDR2 YYNGEE. The CDR3 is 13 amino acids.

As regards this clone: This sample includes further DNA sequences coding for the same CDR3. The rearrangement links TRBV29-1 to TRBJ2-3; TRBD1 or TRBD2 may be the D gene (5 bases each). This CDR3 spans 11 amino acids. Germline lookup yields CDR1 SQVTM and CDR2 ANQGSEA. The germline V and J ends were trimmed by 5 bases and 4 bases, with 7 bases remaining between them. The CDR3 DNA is TGCAGCGTTAGGGGAGCAGATACGCAGTATTTT. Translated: CSVRGADTQYF.

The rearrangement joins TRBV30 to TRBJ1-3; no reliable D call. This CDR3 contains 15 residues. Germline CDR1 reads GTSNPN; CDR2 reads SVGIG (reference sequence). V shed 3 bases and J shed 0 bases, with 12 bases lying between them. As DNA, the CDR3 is TGTGCCTGGAGGGCCAGCCCTACCTCTGGAAACACCATATATTTT. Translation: CAWRASPTSGNTIYF.

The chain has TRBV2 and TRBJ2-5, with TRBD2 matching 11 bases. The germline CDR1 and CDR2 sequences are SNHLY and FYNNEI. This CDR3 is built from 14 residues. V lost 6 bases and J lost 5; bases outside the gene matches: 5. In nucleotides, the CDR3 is TGTGCCAGCAGCGAACGACTAGCGGGGGAGACCCAGTACTTC. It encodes CASSERLAGETQYF.

The CDR3 DNA is TGCAGCGTTGCCATGCTAGCGGGGGGTATTGATGAGCAGTTCTTC. As protein: CSVAMLAGGIDEQFF. The gene calls are TRBV29-1 and TRBJ2-1; 11 bases line up with TRBD2. Germline lookup yields CDR1 SQVTM and CDR2 ANQGSEA. Trimming removed 4 bases from V and 8 bases from J; junction bases left unmatched: 10. This CDR3 contains 15 residues.

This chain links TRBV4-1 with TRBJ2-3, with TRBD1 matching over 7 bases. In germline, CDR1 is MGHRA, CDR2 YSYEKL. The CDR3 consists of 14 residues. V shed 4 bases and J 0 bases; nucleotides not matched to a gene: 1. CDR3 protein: CASSLGQSTDTQYF. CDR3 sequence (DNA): TGCGCCAGCAGCCTGGGACAGAGCACAGATACGCAGTATTTT.

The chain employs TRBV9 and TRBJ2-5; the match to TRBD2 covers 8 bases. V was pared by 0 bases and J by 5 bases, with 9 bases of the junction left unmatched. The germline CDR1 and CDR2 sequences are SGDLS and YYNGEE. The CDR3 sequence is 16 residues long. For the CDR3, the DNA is TGTGCCAGCAGCGTAGATGGAGCGGGGGTGCGGGAGACCCAGTACTTC. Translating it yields CASSVDGAGVRETQYF.

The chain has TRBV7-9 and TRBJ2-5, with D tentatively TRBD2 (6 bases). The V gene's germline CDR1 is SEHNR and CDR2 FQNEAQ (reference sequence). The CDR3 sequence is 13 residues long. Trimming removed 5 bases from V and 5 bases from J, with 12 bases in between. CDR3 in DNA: TGTGCCAGCAGCCCAGGAGGGGTCGAGACCCAGTACTTC. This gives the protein CASSPGGVETQYF.

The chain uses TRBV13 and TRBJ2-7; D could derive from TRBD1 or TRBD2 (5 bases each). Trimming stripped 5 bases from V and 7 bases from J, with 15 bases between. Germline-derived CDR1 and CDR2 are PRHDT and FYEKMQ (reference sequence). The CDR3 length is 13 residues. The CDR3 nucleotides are TGTGCCAGCAGCCATGGGGACGCAGGGGAGCAGTACTTC. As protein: CASSHGDAGEQYF.